This entry describes one T cell receptor beta chain. These data belong to a study of identical twins. TCRdb recomputed calls from the 5' RACE reads with MiXCR, one row per CDR3 protein. This table has 500,000 to 550,000 distinct CDR3 sequences, about 20% appearing once. CDR1 and CDR2 from the germline V gene are MGHRA and YSYEKL. This CDR3 has 15 amino acids. The V segment lost 3 bases and the J segment 10 bases; nucleotides outside the gene matches: 9. This sample also belongs to another study, concerning yellow fever vaccine responses in identical twins.

The J gene is TRBJ2-2, the V gene TRBV4-1, with 9 positions matching TRBD2. The clonotype comes from a woman under 30 in good health. Sequenced input: CD4+ T cells sorted from blood. CDR3 DNA: TGCGCCAGCAGCCAGACGGCTAGCGGGGCCCAGGAGCTGTTTTTT. This codes for CASSQTASGAQELFF.